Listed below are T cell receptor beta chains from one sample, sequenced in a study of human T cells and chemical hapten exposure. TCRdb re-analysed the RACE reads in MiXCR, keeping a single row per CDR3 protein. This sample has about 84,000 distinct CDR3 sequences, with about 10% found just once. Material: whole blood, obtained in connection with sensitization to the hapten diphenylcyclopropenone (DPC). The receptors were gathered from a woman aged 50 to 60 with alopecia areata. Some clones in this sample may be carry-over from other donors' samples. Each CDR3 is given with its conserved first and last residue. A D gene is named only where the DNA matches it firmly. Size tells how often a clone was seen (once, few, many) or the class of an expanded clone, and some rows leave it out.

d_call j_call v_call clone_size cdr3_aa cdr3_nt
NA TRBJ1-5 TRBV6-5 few CASSSAGATNQPQHF TGTGCCAGCAGTTCGGCGGGGGCGACTAATCAGCCCCAGCATTTT
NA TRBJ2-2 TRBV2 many CASTWGTGELFF TGTGCCAGCACGTGGGGGACCGGGGAGCTGTTTTTT
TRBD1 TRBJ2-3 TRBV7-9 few CASSLQGESTDTQYF TGTGCCAGCAGCTTACAGGGGGAGAGCACAGATACGCAGTATTTT
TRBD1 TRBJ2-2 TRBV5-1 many CASSLGNRDRRAGELFF TGCGCCAGCAGCTTGGGAAATCGGGACAGGCGGGCCGGGGAGCTGTTTTTT
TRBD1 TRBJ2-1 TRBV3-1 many CASSPGQGKIENEQFF TGTGCCAGCAGCCCCGGACAGGGGAAGATAGAGAATGAGCAGTTCTTC
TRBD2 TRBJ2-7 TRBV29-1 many CSVVGLAAYEQYF TGCAGCGTTGTAGGACTAGCGGCCTACGAGCAGTACTTC
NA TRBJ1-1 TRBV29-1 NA CSVVGFEAFF TGCAGCGTTGTTGGTTTTGAAGCTTTCTTT
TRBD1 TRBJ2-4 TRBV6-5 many CASSYSGTGRILAKNIQYF TGTGCCAGCAGTTACTCCGGGACAGGGCGGATCCTAGCCAAAAACATTCAGTACTTC
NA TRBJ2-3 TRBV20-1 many CSATAVSTDTQYF TGCAGTGCGACAGCCGTTAGCACAGATACGCAGTATTTT
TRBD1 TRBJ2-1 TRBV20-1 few CSARDNQGVFPYNEQFF TGCAGTGCTAGAGATAACCAGGGGGTTTTCCCCTACAATGAGCAGTTCTTC
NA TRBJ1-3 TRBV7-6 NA CASSLGAGSGNTIYF TGTGCCAGCAGCTTAGGTGCGGGGTCCGGAAACACCATATATTTT
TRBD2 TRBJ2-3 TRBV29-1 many CSGALAGLYTDTQYF TGCAGCGGGGCCTTAGCGGGGCTGTACACAGATACGCAGTATTTT
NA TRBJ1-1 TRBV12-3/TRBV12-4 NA CASSSSLNTEAFF TGTGCCAGCAGTTCGTCATTGAACACTGAAGCTTTCTTT
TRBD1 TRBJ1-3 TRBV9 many CASSTGQGTTGNTIYF TGTGCCAGCAGTACGGGACAGGGGACGACTGGAAACACCATATATTTT
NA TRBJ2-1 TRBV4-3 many CASSQDRTRGSYNEQFF TGCGCCAGCAGCCAAGATCGTACTCGGGGCTCCTACAATGAGCAGTTCTTC
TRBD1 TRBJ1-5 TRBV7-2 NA CASSLDGQGYSNQPQHF TGTGCCAGCAGCTTAGACGGACAGGGCTATAGCAATCAGCCCCAGCATTTT
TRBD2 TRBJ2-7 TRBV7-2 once CASSLAISGNYEQYF TGTGCCAGCAGCTTAGCTATTAGCGGGAACTACGAGCAGTACTTC
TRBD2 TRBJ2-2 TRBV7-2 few CASSLYSSGATGELFF TGTGCCAGCAGCTTGTATTCTAGCGGGGCCACCGGGGAGCTGTTTTTT
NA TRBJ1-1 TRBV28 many CASSSFGSRGSEAFF TGTGCCAGCAGTTCTTTTGGGTCGCGGGGGTCTGAAGCTTTCTTT
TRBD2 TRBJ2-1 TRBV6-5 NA CASSRFLAGALNEQFF TGTGCCAGCAGCCGCTTCTTAGCGGGGGCCCTCAATGAGCAGTTCTTC
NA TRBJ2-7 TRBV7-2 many CASSPPKGDEQYF TGTGCCAGCAGCCCTCCGAAGGGGGATGAGCAGTACTTC
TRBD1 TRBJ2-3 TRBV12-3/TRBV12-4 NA CASSQTGGAYF TGTGCCAGCAGCCAAACAGGGGGAGCGTATTTT
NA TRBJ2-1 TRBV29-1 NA CSVPKSARRHEQFF TGCAGCGTCCCCAAGTCTGCGAGGCGGCATGAGCAGTTCTTC
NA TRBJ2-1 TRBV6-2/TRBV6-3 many CASSDGSSANNEQFF TGTGCCAGCAGCGACGGGTCTAGCGCCAACAATGAGCAGTTCTTC
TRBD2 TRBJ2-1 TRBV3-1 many CASSQEPGLAENEQFF TGTGCCAGCAGCCAAGAGCCGGGACTAGCGGAGAATGAGCAGTTCTTC
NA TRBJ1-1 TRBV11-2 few CASSPGLWGTEAFF TGTGCCAGCAGCCCAGGGCTTTGGGGGACTGAAGCTTTCTTT
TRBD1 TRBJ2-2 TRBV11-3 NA CASSPGTGGAGTGELFF TGTGCCAGCAGCCCAGGGACAGGGGGCGCAGGGACCGGGGAGCTGTTTTTT
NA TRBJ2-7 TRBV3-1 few CASSQVGSEQYF TGTGCCAGCAGCCAAGTCGGATCCGAGCAGTACTTC
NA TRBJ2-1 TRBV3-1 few CASSLPRGGEQFF TGTGCCAGCAGCCTGCCCAGGGGAGGTGAGCAGTTCTTC
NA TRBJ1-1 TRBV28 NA CASRVGTEAFF TGTGCCAGCAGGGTAGGCACTGAAGCTTTCTTT
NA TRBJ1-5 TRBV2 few CASSDGDGSNQPQHF TGTGCCAGCAGTGACGGGGACGGAAGCAATCAGCCCCAGCATTTT
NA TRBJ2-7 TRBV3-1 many CASSQGTNREQYF TGTGCCAGCAGCCAAGGAACAAACAGGGAGCAGTACTTC
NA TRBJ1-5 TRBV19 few CASRNRESNQPQHF TGTGCCAGTAGGAACAGGGAGTCGAATCAGCCCCAGCATTTT